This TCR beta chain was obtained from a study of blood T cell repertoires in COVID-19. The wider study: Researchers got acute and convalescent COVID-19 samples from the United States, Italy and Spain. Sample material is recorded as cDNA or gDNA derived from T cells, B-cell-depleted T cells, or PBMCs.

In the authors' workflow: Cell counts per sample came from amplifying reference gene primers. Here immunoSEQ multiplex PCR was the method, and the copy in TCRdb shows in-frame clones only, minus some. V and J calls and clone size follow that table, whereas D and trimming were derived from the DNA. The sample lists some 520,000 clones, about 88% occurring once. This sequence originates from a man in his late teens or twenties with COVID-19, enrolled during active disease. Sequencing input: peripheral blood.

CDR3 amino acids: CSASFQGSYNEQFF. The CDR3 bases are TGCAGTGCTAGTTTTCAGGGTTCCTACAATGAGCAGTTCTTC. V usage is TRBV20-1 and J usage is TRBJ2-1, with a tentative D call TRBD1 (5 bases). The CDR3 is 14 amino acids. Trimming pared 3 bases from V and 1 base from J, leaving 10 bases between. Per germline, CDR1 DFQATT and CDR2 SNEGSKA (reference sequence).